One sample yielded the 11 T cell receptor beta chains listed below, sequenced in a study of blood T cell repertoires in COVID-19. The method was immunoSEQ multiplex PCR; TCRdb's version includes in-frame clones alone and lacks a portion of them. This table has roughly 78,000 clones, 65% to 85% appearing once. The sample was peripheral blood. All receptors come from a man aged 50-59 years with COVID-19, enrolled during active disease.

The chain carries TRBV28 and TRBJ2-2, with 11 bases fitting TRBD1. CDR3 size: 12 residues. Germline values: CDR1 MDHEN, CDR2 SYDVKM. J lost 15 bases, V lost 3 bases, and 3 bases had no gene match. The CDR3 spells CASSLRDRGMFF. The CDR3 DNA sequence: TGTGCCAGCAGTTTGAGGGACAGGGGGATGTTTTTT.

As regards this clone: One end of the junction varies from germline; a read error may be responsible. This sequence joins TRBV27 and TRBJ2-7; 11 bases match TRBD1. The CDR3 runs to 18 residues. The V gene's germline CDR1 is MNHEY and CDR2 SMNVEV (reference sequence). The CDR3 coding sequence is TGTGCCAGCAGTCTATCACCCCAACGGGACAGGGGGAGGTACGAGCAGTACTTC. Translated: CASSLSPQRDRGRYEQYF.

This clone was detected many times. V and J are TRBV6-4 and TRBJ2-3, with TRBD2 matching over 9 bases. With 8 bases clipped from V and 5 bases from J, the junction kept 14 bases outside the gene matches. The germline gives CDR1 MRHNA, CDR2 SNTAGT. This CDR3 comprises 16 residues. DNA of the CDR3: TGTGCCAGCTCCGAGGGTAGCGGGAGTCAGATAGATACGCAGTATTTT. Translated, it gives CASSEGSGSQIDTQYF.

The rearrangement links TRBV11-3 to TRBJ2-2; perhaps TRBD2 as D (6 bases). The CDR3 totals 15 residues. Germline V gene lookup returns CDR1 SGHNT and CDR2 YENEEA. The ends were cut back, 5 bases at V and 2 bases at J, with 12 bases in the middle. The CDR3 loop reads CASSMGTVNTGELFF. CDR3 in DNA: TGTGCCAGCAGCATGGGGACTGTCAACACCGGGGAGCTGTTTTTT.

This sequence joins TRBV21-1 and TRBJ1-3. TRBV21-1 is a documented pseudogene. CDR3 length equals 17 residues. The CDR3 spells CASHPGSPKEGGNTIYF. CDR3 DNA sequence: TGTGCCAGCCACCCAGGGTCCCCAAAGGAGGGGGGAAACACCATATATTTT.

V and J are TRBV30 and TRBJ1-4; 10 nucleotides align to TRBD1. The ends lost 1 base at V and 3 bases at J; junction bases unmatched: 5. The germline V gene has CDR1 GTSNPN and CDR2 SVGIG (reference sequence). The CDR3 spans 16 residues. CDR3 DNA: TGTGCCTGGAGTGGACTTGGACAGGGGGCTAATGAAAAACTGTTTTTT. This gives the protein CAWSGLGQGANEKLFF.

This clone was seen a few times. The chain couples TRBV5-4 to TRBJ1-5; possible D gene TRBD1, 6 bases. V was pared by 4 bases and J by 6 bases, with 8 bases between. CDR1 is SGHNT and CDR2 is YYREEE in the germline V gene (reference sequence). The CDR3 runs 12 residues. As DNA, the CDR3 is TGTGCCAGCAGCACAGGGTTTCAGCCCCAGCATTTT. This translates into CASSTGFQPQHF.

The chain carries TRBV10-1 and TRBJ2-3; 7 bases match TRBD2. J lost 6 bases, V lost 8 bases, and 5 bases had no gene match. The CDR3 has 12 residues. Germline-derived CDR1 and CDR2 are WNHNN and SYGVQD (reference sequence). The CDR3 sequence: CASSPGGDTQYF. The DNA for the CDR3 is TGCGCCAGCTCCCCCGGGGGGGATACGCAGTATTTT.

In this sample, this clone turned up a few times. V is TRBV4-2 and J is TRBJ1-5, with a possible D match to TRBD1 (6 bases). The germline V gene encodes CDR1 LGHNA and CDR2 YNFKEQ. The ends were cut back, 1 base at V and 0 bases at J, with 10 bases in the middle. The CDR3 is made up of 16 amino acids. The CDR3 loop is CASSQVGQYSNQPQHF. The CDR3 DNA sequence: TGTGCCAGCAGCCAAGTAGGACAGTATAGCAATCAGCCCCAGCATTTT.

J is TRBJ1-6 and V is TRBV28, with TRBD1 identical over 10 bases. The junction had 5 bases not matched to a gene; V was cut back by 8 bases and J by 4 bases. CDR1 MDHEN and CDR2 SYDVKM come from the germline V gene. The CDR3 loop spans 15 amino acids. This chain's CDR3 is CASRRQGAYNSPLHF. CDR3 DNA: TGTGCCAGCCGGAGACAGGGGGCTTATAATTCACCCCTCCACTTT.

Only a few counts were recorded for this clone. The V and J genes are TRBV25-1 and TRBJ2-7; 9 bases map to TRBD1. CDR3 length: 15 amino acids. V was clipped by 3 bases and J by 7 bases; unmatched bases: 10. Germline V CDR1 and CDR2: MGHDK, SYGVNS. The CDR3 here is CASSETRDRVGEQYF. The CDR3 region has the DNA TGTGCCAGCAGTGAGACCCGGGACAGGGTTGGGGAGCAGTACTTC.